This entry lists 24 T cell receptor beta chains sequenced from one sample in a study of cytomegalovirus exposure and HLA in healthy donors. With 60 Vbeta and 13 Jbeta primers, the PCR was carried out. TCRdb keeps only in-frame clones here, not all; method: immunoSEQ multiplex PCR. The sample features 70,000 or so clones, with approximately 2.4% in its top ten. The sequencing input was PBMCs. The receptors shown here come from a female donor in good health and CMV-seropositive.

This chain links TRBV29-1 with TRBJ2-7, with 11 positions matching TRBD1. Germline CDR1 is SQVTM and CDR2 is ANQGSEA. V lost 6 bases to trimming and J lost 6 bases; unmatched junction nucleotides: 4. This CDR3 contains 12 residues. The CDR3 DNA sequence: TGCAGCGTCCAGGACAGGGGGCGCGAGCAGTACTTC. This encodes CSVQDRGREQYF.

The CDR3 loop is CASSSGTGGTF. Here the CDR3 DNA reads TGTGCCAGCAGTTCAGGGACAGGCGGCACCTTC. The rearrangement uses TRBV2 and TRBJ1-2; 8 bases are a match to TRBD1. Germline V gene lookup returns CDR1 SNHLY and CDR2 FYNNEI. J gave up 13 bases and V 5 bases, and 6 bases lay outside the gene matches. CDR3 length: 11 residues.

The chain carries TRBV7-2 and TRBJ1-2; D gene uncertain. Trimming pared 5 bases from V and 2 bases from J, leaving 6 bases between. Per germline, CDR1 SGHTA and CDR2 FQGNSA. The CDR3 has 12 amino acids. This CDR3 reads CASSMTNYGYTF. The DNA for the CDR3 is TGTGCCAGCAGCATGACAAACTATGGCTACACCTTC.

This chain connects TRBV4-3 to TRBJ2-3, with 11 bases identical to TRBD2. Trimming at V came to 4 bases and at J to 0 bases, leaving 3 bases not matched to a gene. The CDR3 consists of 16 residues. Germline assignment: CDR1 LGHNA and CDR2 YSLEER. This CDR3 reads CASSRRLAGSTDTQYF. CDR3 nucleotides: TGCGCCAGCAGCCGGCGACTAGCGGGGAGCACAGATACGCAGTATTTT.

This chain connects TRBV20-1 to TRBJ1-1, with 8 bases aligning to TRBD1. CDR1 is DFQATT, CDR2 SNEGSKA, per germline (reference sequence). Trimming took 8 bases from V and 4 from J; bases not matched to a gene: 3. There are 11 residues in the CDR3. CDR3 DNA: TGCAGTTTTACAGGGGGCACTGAAGCTTTCTTT. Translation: CSFTGGTEAFF.

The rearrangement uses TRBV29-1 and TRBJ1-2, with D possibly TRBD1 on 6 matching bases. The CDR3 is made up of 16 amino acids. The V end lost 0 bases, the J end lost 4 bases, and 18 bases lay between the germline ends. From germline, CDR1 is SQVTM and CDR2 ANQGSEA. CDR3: CSVEDFLGHGPYGYTF. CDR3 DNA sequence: TGCAGCGTTGAAGATTTTTTGGGACATGGACCCTATGGCTACACCTTC.

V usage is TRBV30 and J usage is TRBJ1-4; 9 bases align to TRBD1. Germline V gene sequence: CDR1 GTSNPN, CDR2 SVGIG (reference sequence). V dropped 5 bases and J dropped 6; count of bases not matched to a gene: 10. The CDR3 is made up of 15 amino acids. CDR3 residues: CAWGRGTGFDEKLFF. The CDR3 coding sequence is TGTGCCTGGGGGCGGGGGACAGGGTTTGATGAAAAACTGTTTTTT.

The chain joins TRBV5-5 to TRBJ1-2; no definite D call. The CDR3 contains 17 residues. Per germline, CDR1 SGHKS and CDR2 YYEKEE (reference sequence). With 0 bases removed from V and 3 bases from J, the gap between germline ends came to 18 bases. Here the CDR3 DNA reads TGTGCCAGCAGCTTGGCCGGAGGCGATTCGGCGCACTATGGCTACACCTTC. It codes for CASSLAGGDSAHYGYTF.

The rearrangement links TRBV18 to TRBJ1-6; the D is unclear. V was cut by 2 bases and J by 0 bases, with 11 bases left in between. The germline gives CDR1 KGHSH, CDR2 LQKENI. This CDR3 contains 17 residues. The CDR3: CASSPEVPSSYNSPLHF. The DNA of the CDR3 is TGTGCCAGCTCACCAGAGGTTCCGAGCTCCTATAATTCACCCCTCCACTTT.

The CDR3 region is CASSFAGEETQYF. The DNA of the CDR3 is TGTGCCAGCAGTTTTGCGGGGGAGGAGACCCAGTACTTC. The chain joins TRBV6-5 to TRBJ2-5; TRBD2 aligns across 7 bases. The CDR3 totals 13 residues. The J segment lost 5 bases and the V segment lost 4 bases, leaving 4 bases of the junction unmatched. Germline CDR1 reads MNHEY; CDR2 reads SVGAGI.

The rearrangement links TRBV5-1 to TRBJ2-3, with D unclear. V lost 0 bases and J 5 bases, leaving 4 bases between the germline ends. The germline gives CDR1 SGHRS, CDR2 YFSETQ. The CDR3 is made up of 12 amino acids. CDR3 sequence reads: CASSLAEDTQYF. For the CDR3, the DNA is TGCGCCAGCAGCTTGGCAGAAGATACGCAGTATTTT.

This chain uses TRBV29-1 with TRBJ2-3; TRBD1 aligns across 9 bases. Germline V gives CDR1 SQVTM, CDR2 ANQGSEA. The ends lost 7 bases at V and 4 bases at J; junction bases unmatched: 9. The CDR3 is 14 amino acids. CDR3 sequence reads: CSACGDRDPDTQYF. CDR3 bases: TGCAGCGCCTGTGGGGACAGGGACCCAGATACGCAGTATTTT.

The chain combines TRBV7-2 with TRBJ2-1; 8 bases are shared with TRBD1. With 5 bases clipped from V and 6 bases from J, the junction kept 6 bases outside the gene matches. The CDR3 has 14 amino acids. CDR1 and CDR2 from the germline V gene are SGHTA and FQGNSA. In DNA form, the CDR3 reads TGTGCCAGCAGCACCCGGACAGGGAGCAATGAGCAGTTCTTC. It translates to CASSTRTGSNEQFF. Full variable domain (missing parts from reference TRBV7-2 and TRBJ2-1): GAGVSQSPSNKVTEKGKDVELRCDPISGHTALYWYRQSLGQGLEFLIYFQGNSAPDKSGLPSDRFSAERTGGSVSTLTIQRTQQEDSAVYLCASSTRTGSNEQFFGPGTRLTVL.

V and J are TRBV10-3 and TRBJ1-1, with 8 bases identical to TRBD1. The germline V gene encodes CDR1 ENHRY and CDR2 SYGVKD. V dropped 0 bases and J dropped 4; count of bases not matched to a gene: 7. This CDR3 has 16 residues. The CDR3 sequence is CAISESKGQASTEAFF. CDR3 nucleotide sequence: TGTGCCATCAGTGAGTCGAAGGGACAGGCAAGCACTGAAGCTTTCTTT.

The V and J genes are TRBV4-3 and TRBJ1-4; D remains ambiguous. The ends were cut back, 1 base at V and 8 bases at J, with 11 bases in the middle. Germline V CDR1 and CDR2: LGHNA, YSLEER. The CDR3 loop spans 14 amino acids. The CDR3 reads CASSQGPGFEKLFF. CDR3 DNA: TGCGCCAGCAGCCAAGGGCCGGGTTTCGAAAAACTGTTTTTT.

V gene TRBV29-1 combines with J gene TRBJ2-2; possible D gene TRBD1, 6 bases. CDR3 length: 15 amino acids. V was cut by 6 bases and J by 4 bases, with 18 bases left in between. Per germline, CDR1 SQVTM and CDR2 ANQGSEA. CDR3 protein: CSVVPRDTSTGELFF. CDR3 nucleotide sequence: TGCAGCGTCGTACCTAGGGACACCTCCACCGGGGAGCTGTTTTTT.

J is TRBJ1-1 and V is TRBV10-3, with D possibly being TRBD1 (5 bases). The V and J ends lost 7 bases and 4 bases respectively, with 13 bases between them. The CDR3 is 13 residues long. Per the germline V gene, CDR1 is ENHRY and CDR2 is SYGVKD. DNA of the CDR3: TGTGCCATCACCCTGGGGGGTGGCACTGAAGCTTTCTTT. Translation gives CAITLGGGTEAFF.

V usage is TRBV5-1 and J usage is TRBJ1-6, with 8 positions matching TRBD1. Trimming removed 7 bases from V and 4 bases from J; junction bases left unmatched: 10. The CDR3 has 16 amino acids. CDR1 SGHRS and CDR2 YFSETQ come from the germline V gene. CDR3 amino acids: CASGGPGQAYNSPLHF. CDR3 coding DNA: TGCGCCAGCGGCGGCCCGGGACAGGCTTATAATTCACCCCTCCACTTT.

The CDR3: CASSSGQGRSYNEQFF. CDR3 DNA sequence: TGCGCCAGCAGCTCCGGACAGGGACGGTCCTACAATGAGCAGTTCTTC. The genes are TRBV5-1 and TRBJ2-1; 8 bases match TRBD1. J gave up 1 base and V 3 bases, and 6 bases lay outside the gene matches. This CDR3 has 16 amino acids. The germline V gene encodes CDR1 SGHRS and CDR2 YFSETQ.

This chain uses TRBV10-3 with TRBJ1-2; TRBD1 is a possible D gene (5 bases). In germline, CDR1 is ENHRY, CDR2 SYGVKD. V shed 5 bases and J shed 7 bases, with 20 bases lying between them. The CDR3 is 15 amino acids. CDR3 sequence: CAISYPGLTTVGYTF. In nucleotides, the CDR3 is TGTGCCATCAGTTATCCGGGACTGACCACCGTTGGCTACACCTTC.

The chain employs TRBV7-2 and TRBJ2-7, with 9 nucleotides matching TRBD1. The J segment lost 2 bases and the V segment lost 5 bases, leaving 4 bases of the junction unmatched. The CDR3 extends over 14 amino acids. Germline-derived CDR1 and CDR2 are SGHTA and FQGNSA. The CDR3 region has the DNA TGTGCCAGCAGCCGCTACAGGGGGCCCTACGAGCAGTACTTC. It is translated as CASSRYRGPYEQYF.

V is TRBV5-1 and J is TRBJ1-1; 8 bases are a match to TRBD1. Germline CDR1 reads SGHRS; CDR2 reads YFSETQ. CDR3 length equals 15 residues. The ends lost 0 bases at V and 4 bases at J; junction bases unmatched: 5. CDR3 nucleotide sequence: TGCGCCAGCAGCTTGGGACAGGGGACTGGCACTGAAGCTTTCTTT. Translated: CASSLGQGTGTEAFF.

DNA for the CDR3: TGTGCCAGCAGTTTCGACGGACAGGGTCATGCAACTGAAGCTTTCTTT. Its translation: CASSFDGQGHATEAFF. This rearrangement joins TRBV28 to TRBJ1-1; 8 nucleotides agree with TRBD1. This CDR3 is 16 amino acids long. V trimming: 3 bases; J trimming: 5 bases; junction bases outside the gene matches: 11. CDR1 is MDHEN, CDR2 SYDVKM, per germline.

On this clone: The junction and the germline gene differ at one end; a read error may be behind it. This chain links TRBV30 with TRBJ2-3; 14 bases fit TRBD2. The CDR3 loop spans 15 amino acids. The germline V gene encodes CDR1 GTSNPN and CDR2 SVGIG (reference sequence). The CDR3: CAGRSGTSGRGTQYF. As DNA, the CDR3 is TGTGCCGGGAGATCTGGGACTAGCGGGAGAGGTACGCAGTATTTT. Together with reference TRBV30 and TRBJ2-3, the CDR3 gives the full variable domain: SQTIHQWPATLVQPVGSPLSLECTVEGTSNPNLYWYRQAAGRGLQLLFYSVGIGQISSEVPQNLSASRPQDRQFILSSKKLLLSDSGFYLCAGRSGTSGRGTQYFGPGTRLTVL.